Described below is a single T cell receptor beta chain sequence and its context. This clonotype came up once. Its specific antigen is unknown. Per-nucleotide qualities are absent, and no much larger clonotype sits a single base away. A single read constitutes weak evidence. The sample originates from a study of CD8 T cells in Susac syndrome (dated by TCRdb to the late 2010s). About the study as a whole: Among the Susac syndrome patients who were sequenced, clinically active disease was present in 5 or 6 and clinical remission was observed in 8 or 9. At blood withdrawal, Susac syndrome patients were either therapy-naive, taking corticosteroids (in some cases with IVIg as well), or taking IVIg alone. Repertoire sequencing was used to test whether CD8+ T cell activation and differentiation in Susac syndrome was antigen driven. General study outcomes and caveats: The CD4+ T cell repertoire of patients with Susac syndrome showed no detectable clonal expansion. The number of individuals in the TCR sequencing and HLA analysis was recognized as being relatively small.

CDR1 and CDR2 are read off the germline V gene as SGHDT and YYEEEE. The CDR3 covers 16 residues, taking in both the cysteine and the phenylalanine. Only the CDR3 part of the read is kept: 48 bases, read in frame from the first base. The junction carries 19 bases between V and J, which are trimmed by 2 bases and 5 bases respectively. RNA was extracted with the RNeasy kit and about 0.5 to 1 ug was reverse transcribed using random hexamers. TCR beta CDR3 regions were amplified with the immunoSEQ multiplex PCR assay covering 54 Vbeta and 13 Jbeta segments. PCR amplification bias was corrected by using a synthetic template baseline for primer optimization and computational correction. The source study handled its data this way. Reads were assigned to V, D and J genes according to IMGT and analyzed in immunoSEQ Analyzer, with only productive sequences retained. To calculate clonality, Shannon entropy was normalized by log2 of the number of productive unique sequences and then subtracted from one. For each patient and control, public and private clones were evaluated among the 100 most prevalent clones. Susac-specific clones were defined as absent from healthy and MS cohorts, around 1,000 published viral clones and other ImmuneACCESS disease sequences. Clones were called with MiXCR by TCRdb after fastp trimmed the public reads at Q25, and only in-frame beta chains were retained. All rows with the same CDR3 protein become a single entry with the most common DNA and genes. These V and J calls derive from TCRdb rather than the authors' analysis. This sample lists 150,000 to 200,000 distinct CDR3 sequences; over 75% were detected once. Clones ranked in the top ten supply 0.087% of the sample.

Peripheral blood CD8+ and CD4+ T cells from healthy donors, Susac syndrome patients and multiple sclerosis patients were profiled using high-throughput TCR beta sequencing. The Susac syndrome patients fulfilled recently defined diagnostic criteria for either definite or probable disease. CD8+ TEMRA cells were enriched by FACS, while bulk CD8+ and CD4+ T cells were purified by magnetic negative isolation. Blood was collected in EDTA tubes and processed within 24 hours, with PBMCs isolated through density gradient centrifugation. PBMCs destined for TCR sequencing were cryopreserved in liquid nitrogen and later thawed in a 37 °C water bath. The sorted or isolated CD4+, CD8+ and CD8+ TEMRA cells reached a purity of at least 90%.

The sequence links TRBV5-6 to TRBJ2-5, with an unclear D gene assignment. Sequenced sample: CD4+ T cells from PBMCs. This sequence originates from a human donor with Susac syndrome. The sequenced DNA: TGTGCCAGCAGCTTACGTTGGGGTAGGGATCGTGAGACCCAGTACTTC. This translates into CASSLRWGRDRETQYF.